This T cell receptor (beta chain) was found in a study of OX40 agonist ivuxolimab in advanced cancers. Whole-study context: The patients got ivuxolimab, which is an agonistic anti-OX40 (CD134) antibody. Prior therapy, whether anti-PD-1, anti-PD-L1 or anti-CTLA-4, was allowed, and 30% to 40% had some. Patients undergoing dose escalation presented with hepatocellular carcinoma, melanoma, renal cell or head and neck cancer.

Sequenced by immunoSEQ multiplex PCR; TCRdb stores in-frame clones only, minus some. The table includes about 82,000 clones, about 82% detected once. The CDR3 is made up of 12 amino acids. The germline V gene has CDR1 GTSNPN and CDR2 SVGIG (reference sequence). The chain combines TRBV30 with TRBJ2-5; D is perhaps TRBD2 (5 bases). The DNA end is more similar to TRBJ2-7, so the J call may be wrong. The material sequenced was CD4+ or CD8+ T cells sorted from blood, taken in a trial of the OX40 agonist ivuxolimab. This TCR was sampled from an adult with an advanced solid tumor such as melanoma, head and neck, liver or kidney cancer. CDR3 sequence: CAWTELEGEQYF. The CDR3 DNA follows: TGTGCCTGGACCGAGCTAGAGGGCGAGCAGTACTTC.